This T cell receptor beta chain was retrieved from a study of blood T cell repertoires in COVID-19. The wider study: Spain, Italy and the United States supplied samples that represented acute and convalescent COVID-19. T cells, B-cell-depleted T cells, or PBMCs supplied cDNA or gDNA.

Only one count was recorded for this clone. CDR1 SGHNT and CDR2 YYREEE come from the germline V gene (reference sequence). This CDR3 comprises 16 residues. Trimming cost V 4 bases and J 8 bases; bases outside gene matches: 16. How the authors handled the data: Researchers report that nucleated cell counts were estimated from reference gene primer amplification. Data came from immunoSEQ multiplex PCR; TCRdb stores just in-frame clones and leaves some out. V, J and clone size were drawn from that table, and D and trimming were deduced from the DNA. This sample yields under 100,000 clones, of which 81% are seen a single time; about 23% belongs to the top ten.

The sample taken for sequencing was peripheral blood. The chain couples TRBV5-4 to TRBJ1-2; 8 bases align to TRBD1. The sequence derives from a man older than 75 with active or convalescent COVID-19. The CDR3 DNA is TGTGCCAGCAGCCCCGGACAGGGTTCTTTAAGAGGGGGCTACACCTTC. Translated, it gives CASSPGQGSLRGGYTF.